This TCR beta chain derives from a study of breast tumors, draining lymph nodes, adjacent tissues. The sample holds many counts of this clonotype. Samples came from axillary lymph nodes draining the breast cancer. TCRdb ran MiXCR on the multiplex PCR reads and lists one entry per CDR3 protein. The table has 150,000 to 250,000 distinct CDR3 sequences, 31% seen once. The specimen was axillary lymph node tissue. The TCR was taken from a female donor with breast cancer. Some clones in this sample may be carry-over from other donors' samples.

The CDR3 is CASGTRGNTIYF. The CDR3 DNA is TGTGCCAGCGGGACGAGGGGAAACACCATATATTTT. The chain has TRBV6-5 and TRBJ1-3; perhaps TRBD1 as D (5 bases). Trimming removed 8 bases at V and 4 bases at J, with 9 bases between. Germline lookup yields CDR1 MNHEY and CDR2 SVGAGI. This CDR3 comprises 12 residues.